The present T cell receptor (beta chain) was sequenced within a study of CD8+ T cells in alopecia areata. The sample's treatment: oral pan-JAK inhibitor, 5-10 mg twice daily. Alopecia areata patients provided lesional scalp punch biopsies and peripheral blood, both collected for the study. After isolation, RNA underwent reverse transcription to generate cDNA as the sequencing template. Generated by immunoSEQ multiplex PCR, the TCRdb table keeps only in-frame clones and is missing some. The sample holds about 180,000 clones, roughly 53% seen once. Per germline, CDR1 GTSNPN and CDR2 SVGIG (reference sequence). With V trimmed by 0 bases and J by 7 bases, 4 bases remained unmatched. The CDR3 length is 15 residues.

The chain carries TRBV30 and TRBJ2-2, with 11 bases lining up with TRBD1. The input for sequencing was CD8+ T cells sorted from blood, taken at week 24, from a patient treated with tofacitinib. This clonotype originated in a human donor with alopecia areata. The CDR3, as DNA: TGTGCCTGGAGTGTCGGGACAGGGGGATTCGGGGAGCTGTTTTTT. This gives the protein CAWSVGTGGFGELFF.